Shown below are 11 T cell receptor beta chains from a single sample sequenced in a study of blood T cells in healthy people across ages. A sample-barcoded 5' primer and a J-beta primer mix were used in a second PCR of roughly 7 to 11 cycles. TCRdb reprocessed the 5' RACE reads with MiXCR, giving one entry per CDR3 protein. The table shows roughly 1,500,000 distinct CDR3 sequences, with almost 35% occurring only once. Sequencing used blood. The receptors derive from a woman in her 30s in good health.

This sequence joins TRBV24-1 and TRBJ1-5; D is ambiguous. Per the germline V gene, CDR1 is KGHDR and CDR2 is SFDVKD. The CDR3 sequence is 12 residues long. The V end lost 7 bases, the J end lost 11 bases, and 14 bases lay between the germline ends. CDR3 residues: CATRKSPGAQHF. CDR3 bases: TGTGCCACCAGGAAGTCTCCCGGGGCCCAGCATTTT.

The V call is TRBV27, the J call TRBJ2-4, with D possibly being TRBD1 or TRBD2 (5 bases each). The V gene's germline CDR1 is MNHEY and CDR2 SMNVEV (reference sequence). V lost 6 bases, J lost 5 bases, and 14 bases lay in between. This CDR3 comprises 14 residues. In DNA, the CDR3 is TGTGCCAGCAGACACCTCCGGGACGAAAACATTCAGTACTTC. Protein product: CASRHLRDENIQYF.

The chain employs TRBV6-1 and TRBJ2-7; no firm D call. V dropped 6 bases and J dropped 3 bases, with 12 bases sitting between them. Germline CDR1 and CDR2: MNHNS and SASEGT. The CDR3 has 13 residues. The CDR3 DNA is TGTGCCAGCAGGCCGGCAGTTGTCTACGAGCAGTACTTC. Translating it yields CASRPAVVYEQYF.

This clonotype has more than one count but fewer than ten. The V and J genes are TRBV7-4 and TRBJ2-5; D is ambiguous. V was trimmed by 5 bases and J by 11 bases, leaving 15 bases between them. The CDR3 length is 12 residues. Germline-derived CDR1 and CDR2 are SGHVT and SQSDAQ. The CDR3, as DNA: TGTGCCAGCAGCGAGATTAGGGTGGAGCAGTACTTC. It translates to CASSEIRVEQYF.

The sample holds a few counts of this clonotype. CDR3: CSAPYPPLYEQYF. DNA of the CDR3: TGCAGTGCCCCCTACCCCCCTCTCTACGAGCAGTACTTC. The rearrangement links TRBV20-1 to TRBJ2-7, with D uncertain. The CDR3 is 13 residues long. Germline lookup yields CDR1 DFQATT and CDR2 SNEGSKA (reference sequence). The V end was cut by 6 bases, the J end by 3 bases, with 15 bases between.

Regarding this clonotype: The junction does not match germline at one end; this may be a read error. The V gene is TRBV28, the J gene TRBJ2-5; D gene ambiguous. CDR3 length: 13 amino acids. From germline, CDR1 is MDHEN and CDR2 SYDVKM. The CDR3 reads CASSPLRQESQYF. DNA for the CDR3: TGTGCCAGCAGTCCCCTGAGGCAGGAGAGCCAGTACTTC.

A few counts support this clonotype. The chain joins TRBV25-1 to TRBJ2-7; D not certain. V lost 3 bases, J lost 0 bases, and 9 bases lay in between. Germline CDR1 is MGHDK and CDR2 is SYGVNS. The CDR3 spans 14 residues. CDR3 sequence (DNA): TGTGCCAGCAGTGAGACTGGAAACTCCTACGAGCAGTACTTC. This gives the protein CASSETGNSYEQYF.

This clonotype occurred a few times. The chain couples TRBV7-2 to TRBJ2-7; 12 bases line up with TRBD2. In germline, CDR1 is SGHTA, CDR2 FQGNSA. This CDR3 has 19 amino acids. The V gene end was trimmed by 0 bases and the J gene end by 0 bases; junction bases not matched to a gene: 9. Here the CDR3 reads CASSLASGLAGRRSYEQYF. The CDR3 DNA is TGTGCCAGCAGCTTAGCGAGCGGACTAGCGGGGAGGCGCTCCTACGAGCAGTACTTC.

The table lists this clonotype with a few counts. The chain has TRBV27 and TRBJ2-1; the match to TRBD1 covers 9 bases. CDR3 length: 17 amino acids. With 4 bases clipped from V and 4 bases from J, the junction kept 11 bases outside the gene matches. CDR1 and CDR2 from the germline V gene are MNHEY and SMNVEV (reference sequence). CDR3: CASSSVDRGGFYNEQFF. In DNA, the CDR3 is TGTGCCAGCAGTTCCGTAGACAGGGGGGGATTTTACAATGAGCAGTTCTTC.

The rearrangement links TRBV4-2 to TRBJ1-5, with D possibly matching TRBD1 (6 bases). Germline-derived CDR1 and CDR2 are LGHNA and YNFKEQ. Trimming shortened V by 0 bases and J by 6 bases, and 15 bases separated the two germline ends. The CDR3 totals 16 residues. The CDR3 DNA reads TGTGCCAGCAGCCAAGATCTATGGACAGATAGTCAGCCCCAGCATTTT. Translation gives CASSQDLWTDSQPQHF.

This chain links TRBV3-1 with TRBJ2-4; no firm D call. The germline V and J ends were trimmed by 4 bases and 5 bases, with 9 bases remaining between them. Per the germline V gene, CDR1 is LGHDT and CDR2 is YNNKEL (reference sequence). This CDR3 is 13 amino acids long. CDR3 sequence (DNA): TGTGCCAGCAGCCTAAACTCTGAAAACATTCAGTACTTC. Its protein product is CASSLNSENIQYF.